Below, 4 T cell receptor beta chains from the same sample are listed, as sequenced in a study of blood T cell repertoires in COVID-19. The protocol was immunoSEQ multiplex PCR, while the TCRdb copy is restricted to in-frame clones and leaves out a portion. The table has hundreds of thousands of clones, 80% to 90% seen once. Sequencing was carried out using PBMCs or T cells enriched from blood (not recorded which). The receptor source for this set is a woman aged 25 to 39 who had been exposed to COVID-19.

The chain carries TRBV5-1 and TRBJ1-1; 7 nucleotides line up with TRBD1. J lost 1 base, V lost 4 bases, and 7 bases had no gene match. The length of the CDR3 is 15 residues. Looked up from germline, CDR1 is SGHRS and CDR2 is YFSETQ. The CDR3 is CASSIQGTENTEAFF. The CDR3 DNA sequence: TGCGCCAGCAGCATCCAAGGGACAGAGAACACTGAAGCTTTCTTT.

There are a few counts of this clone. V gene TRBV7-9 combines with J gene TRBJ1-1; weak D call: TRBD1 (5 bases). CDR3 length: 15 residues. Germline CDR1 reads SEHNR; CDR2 reads FQNEAQ (reference sequence). Trimming took off 6 bases at V and 7 bases at J, with 21 bases between the two ends. CDR3 sequence reads: CASRTLLRVWSEAFF. In nucleotides, the CDR3 is TGTGCCAGCAGGACTCTGCTCAGGGTTTGGAGTGAAGCTTTCTTT.

This clone appeared once. The chain is built from TRBV18 and TRBJ2-2; 7 bases are a match to TRBD1. The CDR3 has 16 amino acids. J was trimmed by 0 bases and V by 8 bases; bases with no gene match: 9. Germline CDR1 and CDR2: KGHSH and LQKENI. In DNA form, the CDR3 reads TGTGCCAGCACGCTGTCGGGACAGTCGAACACCGGGGAGCTGTTTTTT. Translated: CASTLSGQSNTGELFF.

The chain recombines TRBV10-3 with TRBJ2-1, with 11 bases aligning to TRBD1. This CDR3 contains 17 residues. Germline V gene lookup returns CDR1 ENHRY and CDR2 SYGVKD. The V gene end was trimmed by 0 bases and the J gene end by 0 bases; junction bases not matched to a gene: 1. The CDR3 protein is CAISESGQGGSYNEQFF. The CDR3 nucleotides are TGTGCCATCAGTGAGTCGGGACAGGGGGGCTCCTACAATGAGCAGTTCTTC.